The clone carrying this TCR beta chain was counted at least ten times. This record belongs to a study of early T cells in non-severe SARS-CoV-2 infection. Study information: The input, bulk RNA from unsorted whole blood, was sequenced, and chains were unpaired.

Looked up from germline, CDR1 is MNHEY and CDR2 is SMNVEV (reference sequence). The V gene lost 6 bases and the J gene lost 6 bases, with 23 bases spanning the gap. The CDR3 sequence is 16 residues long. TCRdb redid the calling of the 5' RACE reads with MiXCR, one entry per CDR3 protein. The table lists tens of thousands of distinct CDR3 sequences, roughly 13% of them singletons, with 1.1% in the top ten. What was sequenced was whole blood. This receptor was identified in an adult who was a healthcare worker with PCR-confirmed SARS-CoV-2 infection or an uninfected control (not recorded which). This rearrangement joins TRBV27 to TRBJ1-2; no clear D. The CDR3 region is CASSPLRGRLADGYTF. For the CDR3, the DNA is TGTGCCAGCAGCCCGTTAAGAGGGCGACTGGCGGATGGCTACACCTTC.